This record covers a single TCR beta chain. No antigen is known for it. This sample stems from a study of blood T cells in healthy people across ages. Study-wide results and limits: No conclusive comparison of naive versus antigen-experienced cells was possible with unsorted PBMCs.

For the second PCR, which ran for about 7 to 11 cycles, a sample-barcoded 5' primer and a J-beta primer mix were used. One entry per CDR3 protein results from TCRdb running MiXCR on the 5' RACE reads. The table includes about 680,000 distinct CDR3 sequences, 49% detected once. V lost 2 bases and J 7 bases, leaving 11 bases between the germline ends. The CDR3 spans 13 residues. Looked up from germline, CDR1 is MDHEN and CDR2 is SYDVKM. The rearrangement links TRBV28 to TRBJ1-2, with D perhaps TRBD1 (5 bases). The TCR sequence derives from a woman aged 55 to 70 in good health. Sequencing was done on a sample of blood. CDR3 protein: CASSLSQGGGYTF. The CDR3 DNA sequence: TGTGCCAGCAGTTTAAGCCAGGGCGGTGGCTACACCTTC.